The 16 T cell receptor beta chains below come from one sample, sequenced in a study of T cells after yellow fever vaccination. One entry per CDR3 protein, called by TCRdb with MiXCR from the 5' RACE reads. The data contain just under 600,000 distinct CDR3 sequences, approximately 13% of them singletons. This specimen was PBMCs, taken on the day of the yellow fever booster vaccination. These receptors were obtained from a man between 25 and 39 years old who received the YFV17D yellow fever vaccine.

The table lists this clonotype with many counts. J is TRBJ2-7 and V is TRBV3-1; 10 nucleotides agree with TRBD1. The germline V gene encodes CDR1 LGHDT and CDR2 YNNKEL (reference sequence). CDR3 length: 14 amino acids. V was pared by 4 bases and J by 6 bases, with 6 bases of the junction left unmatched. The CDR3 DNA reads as TGTGCCAGCAGCCTACGGGACAGGGGAGGCGAGCAGTACTTC. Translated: CASSLRDRGGEQYF.

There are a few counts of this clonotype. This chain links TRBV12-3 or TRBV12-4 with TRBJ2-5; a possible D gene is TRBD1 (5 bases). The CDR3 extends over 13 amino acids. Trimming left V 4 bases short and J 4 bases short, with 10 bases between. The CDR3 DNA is TGTGCCAGCAGTTCAGGGCTGCTAGAGACCCAGTACTTC. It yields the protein CASSSGLLETQYF.

The CDR3 region has the DNA TGTGCCAGCACTAGCACTTTAGGGACATACACCGGGGAGCTGTTTTTT. Translating it yields CASTSTLGTYTGELFF. The chain links TRBV11-2 to TRBJ2-2, with D tentatively TRBD1 (6 bases). Between the trimmed V and J ends, which lost 7 bases and 3 bases, there was a span of 18 bases. This CDR3 spans 16 amino acids. Germline V lookup: CDR1 SGHAT, CDR2 FQNNGV.

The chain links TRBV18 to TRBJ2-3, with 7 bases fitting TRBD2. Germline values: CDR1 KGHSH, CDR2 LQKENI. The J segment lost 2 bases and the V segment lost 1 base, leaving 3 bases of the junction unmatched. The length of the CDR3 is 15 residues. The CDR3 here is CASSPQREFTDTQYF. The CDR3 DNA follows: TGTGCCAGCTCACCACAGCGGGAATTCACAGATACGCAGTATTTT.

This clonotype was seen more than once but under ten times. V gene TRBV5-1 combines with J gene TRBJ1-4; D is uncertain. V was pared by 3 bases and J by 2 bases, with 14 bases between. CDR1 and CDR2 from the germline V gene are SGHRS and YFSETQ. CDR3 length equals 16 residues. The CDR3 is CASSSTVSATNEKLFF. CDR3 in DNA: TGCGCCAGCAGCTCAACGGTCAGTGCGACTAATGAAAAACTGTTTTTT.

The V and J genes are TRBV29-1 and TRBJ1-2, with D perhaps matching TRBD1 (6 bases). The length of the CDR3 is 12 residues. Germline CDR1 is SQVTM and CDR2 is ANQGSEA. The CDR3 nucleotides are TGCAGTTCGGGACACTTAGAGGGCGGCTACACCTTC. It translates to CSSGHLEGGYTF. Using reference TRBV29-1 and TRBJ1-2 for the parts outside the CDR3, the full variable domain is SAVISQKPSRDICQRGTSLTIQCQVDSQVTMMFWYRQQPGQSLTLIATANQGSEATYESGFVIDKFPISRPNLTFSTLTVSNMSPEDSSIYLCSSGHLEGGYTFGSGTRLTVV.

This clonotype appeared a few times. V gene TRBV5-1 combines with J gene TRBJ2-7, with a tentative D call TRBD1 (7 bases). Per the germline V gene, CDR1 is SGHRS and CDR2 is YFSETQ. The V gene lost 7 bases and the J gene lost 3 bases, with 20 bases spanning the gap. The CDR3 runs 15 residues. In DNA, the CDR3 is TGCGCCAGCGCCCCAACGCGGGACAGCATCTACGAGCAGTACTTC. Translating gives CASAPTRDSIYEQYF.

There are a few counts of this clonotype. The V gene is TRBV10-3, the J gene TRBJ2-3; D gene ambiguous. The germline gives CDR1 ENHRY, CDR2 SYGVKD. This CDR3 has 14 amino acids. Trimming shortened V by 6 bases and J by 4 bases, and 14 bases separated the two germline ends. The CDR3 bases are TGTGCCATCAGAAATATGGGGATGTCAGATACGCAGTATTTT. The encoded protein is CAIRNMGMSDTQYF.

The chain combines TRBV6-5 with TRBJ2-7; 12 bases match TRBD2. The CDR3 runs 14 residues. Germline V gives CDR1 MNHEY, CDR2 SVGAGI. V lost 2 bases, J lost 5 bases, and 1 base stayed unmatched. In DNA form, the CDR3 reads TGTGCCAGCAGTTACCGGACTAGCGGGAACGAGCAGTACTTC. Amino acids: CASSYRTSGNEQYF.

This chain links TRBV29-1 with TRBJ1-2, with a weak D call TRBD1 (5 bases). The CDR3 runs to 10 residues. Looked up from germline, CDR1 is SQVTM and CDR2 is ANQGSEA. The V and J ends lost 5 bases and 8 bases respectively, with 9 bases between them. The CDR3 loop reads CSVWGDGYTF. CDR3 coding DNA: TGCAGCGTTTGGGGCGACGGCTACACCTTC.

The CDR3 is CSARDLGTPNVEQFF. CDR3 coding DNA: TGCAGTGCTAGAGACCTCGGGACCCCAAATGTGGAGCAGTTCTTC. The J gene is TRBJ2-1, the V gene TRBV20-1; D assignment may be TRBD1 or TRBD2 (5 bases each). Germline V gene lookup returns CDR1 DFQATT and CDR2 SNEGSKA (reference sequence). Trimming shortened V by 0 bases and J by 10 bases, and 19 bases separated the two germline ends. The CDR3 runs to 15 residues.

CDR3 sequence reads: CSARVQPRIQETQYF. In DNA, the CDR3 is TGCAGTGCTAGGGTTCAGCCAAGAATCCAAGAGACCCAGTACTTC. The rearrangement joins TRBV20-1 to TRBJ2-5; D is unclear. V shed 3 bases and J shed 1 base, with 15 bases lying between them. The CDR3 runs 15 residues. Germline V gene sequence: CDR1 DFQATT, CDR2 SNEGSKA (reference sequence).

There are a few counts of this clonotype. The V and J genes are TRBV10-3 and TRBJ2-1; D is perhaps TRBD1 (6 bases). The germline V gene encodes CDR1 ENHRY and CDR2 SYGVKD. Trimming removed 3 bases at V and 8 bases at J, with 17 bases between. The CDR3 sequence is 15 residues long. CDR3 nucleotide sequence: TGTGCCATCAGTGACCCGGGACAAGGGATCGATGAGCAGTTCTTC. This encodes CAISDPGQGIDEQFF.

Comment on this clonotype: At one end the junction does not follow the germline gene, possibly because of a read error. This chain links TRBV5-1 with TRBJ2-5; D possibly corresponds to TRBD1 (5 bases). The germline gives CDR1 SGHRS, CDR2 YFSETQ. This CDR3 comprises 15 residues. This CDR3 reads CASSLARPGRETLYF. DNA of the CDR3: TGCGCCAGCAGCTTGGCCAGGCCAGGGCGAGAGACCCTGTACTTC. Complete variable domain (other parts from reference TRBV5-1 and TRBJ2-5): KAGVTQTPRYLIKTRGQQVTLSCSPISGHRSVSWYQQTPGQGLQFLFEYFSETQRNKGNFPGRFSGRQFSNSRSEMNVSTLELGDSALYLCASSLARPGRETLYFGPGTRLLVL.

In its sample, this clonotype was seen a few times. The DNA of the CDR3 is TGTGCCAGCAGTTCCGACAGAAACTCTGGAAACACCATATATTTT. Translation gives CASSSDRNSGNTIYF. The chain joins TRBV11-2 to TRBJ1-3; tentative D call: TRBD1 (5 bases). CDR3 size: 15 residues. Trimming took off 6 bases at V and 0 bases at J, with 12 bases between the two ends. The germline V gene has CDR1 SGHAT and CDR2 FQNNGV. The full variable domain, with the rest looked up from reference TRBV11-2 and TRBJ1-3, is EAGVAQSPRYKIIEKRQSVAFWCNPISGHATLYWYQQILGQGPKLLIQFQNNGVVDDSQLPKDRFSAERLKGVDSTLKIQPAKLEDSAVYLCASSSDRNSGNTIYFGEGSWLTVV.

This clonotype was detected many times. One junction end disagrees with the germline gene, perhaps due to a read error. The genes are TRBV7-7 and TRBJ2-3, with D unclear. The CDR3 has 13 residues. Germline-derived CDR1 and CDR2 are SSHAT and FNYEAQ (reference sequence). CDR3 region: CASSLYTTDTQYF. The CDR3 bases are TGTGCTAGCAGCTTATATACCACAGATACGCAGTATTTT.